This T cell receptor (beta chain) was identified during a study of shared clonotypes between healthy human individuals (dated by TCRdb to the early 2020s). Looking at the study overall: Three men and a couple of women, aged 18 to 49 years, made up the cohort. Per donor, three plates each were used for CD4 naive and CD4 memory, two for CD8 naive, and one for CD8 memory. Each donor's leukapheresis produced roughly between about 0.9 and 9.5 billion PBMCs. The study deeply sequenced blood TCR repertoires of about 5 healthy adults to estimate repertoire size and the extent of clonotype sharing between individuals. Different laboratories and diverse techniques were used to prepare libraries and sequence TCR repertoires, to increase sequencing depth and limit assay-specific biases.

Findings and caveats that apply to the study as a whole: Compared with non-shared clonotypes, clonotypes shared by all four sorted-subset donors had higher generation probabilities. Sampling was limited to blood, and TCR repertoires in tissue likely differ from TCR repertoires in blood. About 5% of naive CD4, 3.5% of naive CD8, roughly 2.5% of memory CD4, and over 0.35% of memory CD8 clonotypes were shared across a few donors. Rarefaction of sorted-subset datasets indicated incomplete sequencing despite the large sequencing depth. Larger estimated clonotype richness was generally found for naive subsets than for memory subsets. The small number of donors limited the genetic and exposure-history diversity represented. Pairwise subsampling indicated that sequencing depth was expected to affect the degree of clonotype sharing among donors.

Using the deep immunoSEQ assay, multiplex PCR amplified TCR CDR3 regions from genomic DNA. Extracted genomic DNA from each cell subset was distributed evenly across all wells of several immunoSEQ 96-well plates, and each plate was treated as a replicate. For sorted subsets, about 200 ng genomic DNA, equal to tens of thousands of T cell genomes, was loaded into each replicate PCR. The purified libraries were quantified using a Qubit 3.0 fluorometer, sized with a Bioanalyzer 2100, and then quantified again using the KAPA Library Quantification kit. Each immunoSEQ 96-well plate was sequenced on its own single-read 150-cycle Illumina NextSeq 550 flow cell. The authors' analysis ran thus. Because the immunoSEQ output held only junctional sequences and lacked quality scores, the filtering could not match the filtering applied to full-length reads. Sequences were annotated with PyIR, a Python wrapper for IgBLAST v1.9, and V/J genes and CDR3 were assigned using IMGT germline references. Reads were filtered out if the reads had weak V/J assignments (E-value above 1e-6), no CDR3, stop codons, out-of-frame junctions, or ambiguous translated residues. V3J clonotypes were defined as sequences sharing the same inferred V gene, J gene, and CDR3 amino acid sequence. Percentage overlap between repertoires was computed as shared unique clonotypes divided by the size of the smaller repertoire. Richness of each repertoire was evaluated using RTK rarefaction, the Chao1 estimator, and Recon v2.1 estimates of unobserved clonotypes. Generation probabilities for all TCRbeta clonotypes obtained by the gDNA method from several donors were computed using OLGA. Not all clones reach the TCRdb copy of this immuneACCESS table, which keeps in-frame sequences only. Checked studies attribute under half of the gap to unresolved V genes and leave the rest unexplained. D and trimming were read from the DNA, whereas the V and J calls and clone size are those reported in that table. The table for this sample lists about 600,000 clones; less than 98% of them were counted only once. 0.057% of the sample lies in the top ten.

This clone was counted once. Its antigen is currently not known. Nothing much larger sits one base from this clone, and base qualities are not available. Donors were healthy HIV-negative adults with no recently reported acute infections or vaccinations. All donors were Caucasian adults living in Nashville, Tennessee, USA. CD4+ T cells were enriched by magnetic negative selection, after which naive cells were positively selected on CD45RA and the negative fraction was taken as the memory subset. Blood was collected by leukapheresis, and PBMCs were isolated by Ficoll-Histopaque density gradient centrifugation and then cryopreserved in liquid nitrogen vapor phase. Purity and quantity of every magnetically sorted T cell population were checked by analytical flow cytometry. Genomic DNA was isolated from every sorted fraction and measured by UV absorbance on a Nanodrop 2000c. The germline V gene provides CDR1 SGDLS and CDR2 YYNGEE. Relative to germline, V is 3 bases shorter and J is 1 base shorter, with 7 bases between their ends. Spanning cysteine to phenylalanine, the CDR3 consists of 13 amino acids. Just the 39-base CDR3 DNA is kept, in frame starting at base 1.

The sample taken for sequencing was naive CD4+ T cells sorted from blood. The cell subset or site label, as the study defines it: CD45RA+ positively selected. The chain was built from TRBV9 and TRBJ1-1, with no reliable assignment of the D segment. The origin of this receptor is a woman younger than 45 in good health. The CDR3 corresponds to CASSAHGNTEAFF. The nucleotides are TGTGCCAGCAGCGCCCACGGGAACACTGAAGCTTTCTTT.